This T cell receptor (beta chain) comes out of a study of T cells expressing NK-cell markers. Study context: It was from sorted CD3+CD56+NKG2C+, CD3+CD56+NKG2C- and CD3+CD56-NKG2C+ T cells that TCR beta repertoires came.

This clonotype registers medium-sized by frequency. Its antigen is undetermined. TCRdb reprocessed the 5' RACE reads, with one entry per CDR3 protein and no DNA. Here the sample table reports several thousand distinct CDR3 sequences. Study conclusions and caveats: NKG2C+ dominant clonotype frequencies in 6 or 7 donors were roughly 1.0-7.5% of CD8+ T cells.

The CDR3 runs to 14 residues. This TCR derives from a man between 18 and 35 years old in good health. The chain combines TRBV12-3 or TRBV12-4 with TRBJ1-2; TCRdb proposes TRBD1, but this gene call is untestable without DNA. Input material: blood T cells: a sorted CD56 or NKG2C T cell subset, CD4+ or CD8+ T cells, or bulk PBMC T cells (not recorded which). The chain's CDR3 is CASSQTETLYGYTF.